This TCR beta chain was retrieved from a study of cytomegalovirus exposure and HLA in healthy donors. General study findings and limits: In a later analysis, a genetic analysis reported fewer productive-TCR N-insertions in an Asian-associated ancestry cluster than the cohort average. The study carried out a later analysis of TCR beta sequences. It associated roughly 17,000 of them with specific HLA alleles at a false discovery rate of 0.05.

60 Vbeta and 13 Jbeta primers were used in PCR. Sequencing used immunoSEQ multiplex PCR; TCRdb keeps in-frame clones, though not all of them. The sample yields about 160,000 clones, 80% to 85% seen once. About this clone itself: Its antigen is unknown.

V lost 5 bases and J lost 2, with 10 bases in between. The germline V gene has CDR1 MGHRA and CDR2 YSYEKL. This CDR3 is built from 14 residues. What was sequenced was PBMCs. The receptor comes from a male donor in good health and CMV-seropositive. The V gene is TRBV4-1, the J gene TRBJ1-5, with D perhaps matching TRBD1 (5 bases). The CDR3 sequence is CASSVGGRNQPQHF. For the CDR3, the DNA is TGCGCCAGCAGCGTGGGGGGTCGCAATCAGCCCCAGCATTTT.